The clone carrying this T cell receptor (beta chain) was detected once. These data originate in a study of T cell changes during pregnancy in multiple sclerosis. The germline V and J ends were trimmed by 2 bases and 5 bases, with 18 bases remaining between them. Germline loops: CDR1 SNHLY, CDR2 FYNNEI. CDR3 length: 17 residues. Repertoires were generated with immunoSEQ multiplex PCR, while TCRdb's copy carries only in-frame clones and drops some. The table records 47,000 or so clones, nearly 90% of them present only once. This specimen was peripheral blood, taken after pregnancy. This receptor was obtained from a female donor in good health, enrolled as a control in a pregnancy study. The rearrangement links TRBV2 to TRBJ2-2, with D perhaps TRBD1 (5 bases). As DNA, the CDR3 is TGTGCCAGCAGTGAACCGAAGACAGCCCCGGCGACCGGGGAGCTGTTTTTT. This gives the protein CASSEPKTAPATGELFF.